The present TCR beta chain was sequenced within a study of shared clonotypes between healthy human individuals. Overall study: A couple of women and a few men aged 18 to 49 made up the donors. Three CD4 naive, three CD4 memory, two CD8 naive and one CD8 memory plate were used per donor.

Naive-designated CD8 cells lacked CD45RO, were positively enriched for CCR7, and omitted terminally differentiated effector memory CD45RA+ cells. All donors were healthy HIV-negative adults lacking recent acute infections or vaccinations. This table comes from immunoSEQ multiplex PCR, and its TCRdb copy is limited to in-frame clones, with some not included. There are under 700,000 clones in the sample; approximately 95% occur only once, and around 0.11% lies in the top ten. Specimen: naive CD8+ T cells sorted from blood. This clonotype originated in a woman aged 25 to 39 in good health.

DNA of the CDR3: TGTGCCAGCAGTCCTCCGGGACAGATAAGCAATCAGCCCCAGCATTTT. Its protein product is CASSPPGQISNQPQHF. The chain uses TRBV28 and TRBJ1-5, with TRBD1 identical over 7 bases. CDR3 length equals 16 residues. V shed 5 bases, J shed 1 base, and the junction held 8 bases outside the gene matches. Germline values: CDR1 MDHEN, CDR2 SYDVKM.